Each of the 4 T cell receptor beta chains below was sequenced from the same sample in a study of TIL therapy for anti-PD-1-resistant metastatic lung cancer. Time point: pre-treatment sample, taken before nivolumab and TIL therapy. The libraries were made with immunoSEQ v3. Some clones are missing from TCRdb's copy, which holds only in-frame ones; the method was immunoSEQ multiplex PCR. In the table there are 57,000 or so clones, about nine tenths of which are singletons. Sequenced here: blood, sampled at baseline. The receptors shown here come from a person aged 25 to 79 with non-small cell lung cancer.

This chain joins TRBV10-3 and TRBJ1-3; the D is unclear. Germline values: CDR1 ENHRY, CDR2 SYGVKD. This CDR3 region has 16 residues. V was pared by 7 bases and J by 4 bases, with 20 bases between. CDR3 protein: CAITREALTLGNTIYF. The CDR3 DNA reads TGTGCCATCACGAGGGAGGCATTAACCTTAGGAAACACCATATATTTT.

J is TRBJ1-2 and V is TRBV6-6, with 9 bases that match TRBD1. V shed 5 bases and J 0 bases; nucleotides not matched to a gene: 7. The germline V gene has CDR1 MNHNY and CDR2 SVGAGI (reference sequence). The CDR3 contains 16 residues. The CDR3 DNA follows: TGTGCCAGCAGTGGTCCGGGACAGGGATCTAACTATGGCTACACCTTC. Protein sequence: CASSGPGQGSNYGYTF.

V and J are TRBV10-1 and TRBJ2-1; D unresolved. Germline CDR1 is WNHNN and CDR2 is SYGVQD (reference sequence). Trimming took off 3 bases at V and 0 bases at J, with 12 bases between the two ends. The CDR3 runs 16 residues. For the CDR3, the DNA is TGCGCCAGCAGTGAAGTTTCCGGTAGCTCCTACAATGAGCAGTTCTTC. Protein: CASSEVSGSSYNEQFF.

The CDR3 protein is CASSVRSGSTDTQYF. CDR3 coding DNA: TGTGCCAGCAGCGTACGTAGCGGGAGCACAGATACGCAGTATTTT. The chain joins TRBV11-3 to TRBJ2-3; 7 bases fit TRBD2. The CDR3 consists of 15 residues. V lost 5 bases and J lost 0; bases outside the gene matches: 5. Germline CDR1 is SGHNT and CDR2 is YENEEA.